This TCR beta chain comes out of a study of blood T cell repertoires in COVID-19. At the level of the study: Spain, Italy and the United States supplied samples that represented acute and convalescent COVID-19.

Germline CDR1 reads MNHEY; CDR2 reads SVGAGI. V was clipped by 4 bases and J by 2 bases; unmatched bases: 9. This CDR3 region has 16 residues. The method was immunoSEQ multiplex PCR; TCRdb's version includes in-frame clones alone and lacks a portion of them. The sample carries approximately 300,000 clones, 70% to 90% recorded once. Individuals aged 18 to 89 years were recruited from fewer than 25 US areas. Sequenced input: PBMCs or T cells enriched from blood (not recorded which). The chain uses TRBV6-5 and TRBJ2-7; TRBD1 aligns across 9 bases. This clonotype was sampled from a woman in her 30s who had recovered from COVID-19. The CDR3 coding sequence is TGTGCCAGCAGTTTGGGACAGGGCGGTTATACCTACGAGCAGTACTTC. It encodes CASSLGQGGYTYEQYF.